These T cell receptor beta chains were read from a single sample in a study of blood T cell repertoires in COVID-19. The data were produced by immunoSEQ multiplex PCR, yet TCRdb's version contains in-frame clones alone and is incomplete. The data show 60,000 to 75,000 clones, roughly 80% seen once. Specimen: peripheral blood. The origin of the receptors is a woman older than 75 with acute or convalescent COVID-19. Each CDR3 is given with its conserved first and last residue. A D gene is named only where the DNA matches it firmly. Not every row has a clone size; where given, it reads once, few, many or a size class.

V,D,J,size,CDR3,DNA
TRBV5-1,NA,TRBJ2-1,NA,CASSQKQIEQFF,TGCGCCAGCAGCCAGAAACAGATTGAGCAGTTCTTC
TRBV4-1,TRBD2,TRBJ2-5,NA,CASSQASLVAGGVETQYF,TGCGCCAGCAGCCAAGCCTCTCTCGTAGCGGGGGGCGTTGAGACCCAGTACTTC
TRBV6-7,NA,TRBJ2-5,NA,CASSYGQLDTETQYF,TGTGCCAGCAGTTACGGCCAACTAGATACGGAGACCCAGTACTTC
TRBV3-1/TRBV3-2,NA,TRBJ1-6,once,CASSLSQGSYNSPLHF,TGTGCCAGCAGCCTGTCACAGGGCTCCTATAATTCACCCCTCCACTTT
TRBV4-2,NA,TRBJ1-1,NA,CASSHGGSRGYTEAFF,TGTGCCAGCAGCCACGGGGGGTCTAGGGGATACACTGAAGCTTTCTTT
TRBV3-1/TRBV3-2,TRBD1,TRBJ1-2,NA,CASSQDRGRYGYTF,TGTGCCAGCAGCCAAGACAGGGGGAGGTATGGCTACACCTTC
TRBV12-3/TRBV12-4,NA,TRBJ2-1,few,CASSLVSGQFF,TGTGCCAGCAGTTTGGTAAGCGGGCAGTTCTTC
TRBV7-9,NA,TRBJ1-4,NA,CASSLERAYNEKLFF,TGTGCCAGCAGCCTAGAGAGGGCCTATAATGAAAAACTGTTTTTT
TRBV6-6,NA,TRBJ1-1,NA,CASCEEREAFF,TGTGCCAGCTGCGAAGAGAGGGAAGCTTTCTTT
TRBV6-5,NA,TRBJ1-2,NA,CASRPGTSNYGYTF,TGTGCCAGCAGACCCGGGACAAGTAACTATGGCTACACCTTC
TRBV27,NA,TRBJ2-3,NA,CASTDTPNRSTDTQYF,TGTGCCAGCACCGATACCCCTAACAGGAGCACAGATACGCAGTATTTT
TRBV11-2,TRBD2,TRBJ2-1,NA,CASSLVERGVRNEQFF,TGTGCCAGCAGCCTTGTGGAGCGGGGGGTTAGAAATGAGCAGTTCTTC
TRBV4-1,NA,TRBJ1-6,few,CASSQVAGGPTPFTLHF,TGCGCCAGCAGCCAAGTGGCGGGGGGGCCAACCCCCTTCACCCTCCACTTT
TRBV14,TRBD2,TRBJ2-1,NA,CASSQGSGGGYNEQFF,TGTGCCAGCAGCCAAGGTAGCGGGGGGGGCTACAATGAGCAGTTCTTC
TRBV6-6,TRBD1,TRBJ2-7,few,CASIEGQTLYEQYF,TGTGCCAGCATTGAGGGACAGACCCTCTACGAGCAGTACTTC
TRBV19,NA,TRBJ1-2,NA,CASSPRQLNYGYTF,TGTGCCAGTAGTCCACGACAGCTTAACTATGGCTACACCTTC
TRBV19,TRBD1,TRBJ2-5,NA,CASSWGTGVRETQYF,TGTGCCAGTAGTTGGGGGACAGGAGTGAGGGAGACCCAGTACTTC
TRBV5-6,TRBD1,TRBJ1-1,NA,CASSLKQGLRIMNTEAFF,TGTGCCAGCAGCTTAAAACAGGGGCTGAGAATAATGAACACTGAAGCTTTCTTT
TRBV7-6,NA,TRBJ2-7,NA,CASSFYYEQYF,TGTGCCAGCAGCTTCTACTACGAGCAGTACTTC
TRBV3-1/TRBV3-2,TRBD2,TRBJ2-5,once,CASSQETIGEGETQYF,TGTGCCAGCAGCCAAGAAACCATAGGGGAGGGAGAGACCCAGTACTTC
TRBV11-2,TRBD2,TRBJ2-7,NA,CASGGGGYEQYF,TGTGCCAGCGGCGGGGGTGGGTACGAGCAGTACTTC
TRBV2,TRBD2,TRBJ2-3,NA,CASKASGNTDTQYF,TGTGCCAGCAAAGCGAGCGGGAACACAGATACGCAGTATTTT
TRBV24-1,TRBD2,TRBJ2-5,NA,CATSDPTAGGQETQYF,TGTGCCACCAGTGATCCAACAGCGGGGGGGCAAGAGACCCAGTACTTC
TRBV20-1,NA,TRBJ1-2,once,CSASDRIAYGYTF,TGCAGTGCTAGTGACAGGATTGCCTATGGCTACACCTTC
TRBV5-6,NA,TRBJ1-1,few,CASSLRGTEAFF,TGTGCCAGCAGCTTACGGGGAACTGAAGCTTTCTTT
TRBV6-6,NA,TRBJ1-2,few,CATSSRGGYGYTF,TGTGCCACCAGCTCTCGTGGCGGCTATGGCTACACCTTC
TRBV27,TRBD1,TRBJ2-3,NA,CASTTGGLTDTQYF,TGTGCCAGCACCACAGGGGGACTCACAGATACGCAGTATTTT
TRBV6-5,NA,TRBJ2-5,NA,CASGQGELAETQYF,TGTGCCAGCGGCCAGGGCGAATTGGCAGAGACCCAGTACTTC
TRBV18,TRBD1,TRBJ1-6,NA,CASSPATPGQGNSPLHF,TGTGCCAGCTCACCAGCGACTCCAGGACAGGGAAATTCACCCCTCCACTTT
TRBV5-1,NA,TRBJ1-2,NA,CASSLDRISNYGYTF,TGCGCCAGCAGCTTGGACAGGATTTCTAACTATGGCTACACCTTC
TRBV19,NA,TRBJ1-6,NA,CASTTADSYSPLHF,TGTGCCAGTACCACAGCGGACAGTTATTCACCCCTCCACTTT
TRBV7-9,NA,TRBJ1-5,NA,CASSDGGQPQHF,TGTGCCAGCAGCGATGGGGGCCAGCCCCAGCATTTT
TRBV6-5,NA,TRBJ2-1,NA,CASRAPLAGLNEQFF,TGTGCCAGCAGGGCTCCATTGGCGGGGCTTAATGAGCAGTTCTTC
TRBV5-4,TRBD1,TRBJ1-1,NA,CASSFDRAIDTEAFF,TGTGCCAGCAGCTTTGACAGGGCCATAGACACTGAAGCTTTCTTT
TRBV3-1/TRBV3-2,TRBD1,TRBJ2-1,NA,CASSPGTAKYNEQFF,TGTGCCAGCAGCCCAGGGACAGCCAAGTACAATGAGCAGTTCTTC
TRBV9,NA,TRBJ1-2,NA,CAQLVGRRGYTF,TGTGCCCAACTCGTCGGCAGGAGGGGCTACACCTTC
TRBV5-6,NA,TRBJ2-5,NA,CASSFGQGQETQYF,TGTGCCAGCAGCTTTGGGCAGGGCCAAGAGACCCAGTACTTC